These 20 T cell receptor beta chains came from one sample sequenced in a study of neurological immune-mediated disorders. TCRdb re-called the 5' RACE reads with MiXCR, one entry per CDR3 protein. The profile shows more than 45,000 distinct CDR3 sequences, approximately 10% of them singletons. The sequencing input was PBMCs. These receptors originate from a man in his 60s in good health.

The table lists this clonotype with many counts. This chain links TRBV12-3 or TRBV12-4 with TRBJ2-5; D is undetermined. This CDR3 contains 13 residues. V was trimmed by 5 bases and J by 2 bases, leaving 9 bases between them. DNA for the CDR3: TGTGCCAGCAGTAAGACGGATCAAGAGACCCAGTACTTC. Encoded protein: CASSKTDQETQYF.

This clonotype was detected many times. The rearrangement joins TRBV5-5 to TRBJ1-1; a weak D match, TRBD1 (5 bases). The CDR3 spans 19 residues. V was cut by 0 bases and J by 0 bases, with 21 bases left in between. The germline CDR1 and CDR2 sequences are SGHKS and YYEKEE (reference sequence). CDR3 region: CASSLAGGGYSGMNTEAFF. CDR3 nucleotide sequence: TGTGCCAGCAGCTTGGCCGGGGGGGGGTATTCCGGCATGAACACTGAAGCTTTCTTT.

The chain links TRBV6-5 to TRBJ1-4; perhaps TRBD1 as D (5 bases). Germline V gives CDR1 MNHEY, CDR2 SVGAGI. The CDR3 has 16 residues. V lost 6 bases and J 5 bases, leaving 19 bases between the germline ends. The DNA for the CDR3 is TGTGCCAGCAGCCCCACGAGGGCGGGGGAGAATGAAAAACTGTTTTTT. This encodes CASSPTRAGENEKLFF.

This clonotype showed up many times. The chain combines TRBV5-1 with TRBJ2-1; D assignment may be TRBD1 or TRBD2 (5 bases each). Germline V gives CDR1 SGHRS, CDR2 YFSETQ. This CDR3 comprises 14 residues. Trimming took 0 bases from V and 1 from J, leaving 5 bases between them. This CDR3 is CASSLGGSYNEQFF. CDR3 in DNA: TGCGCCAGCAGCTTGGGGGGGTCCTACAATGAGCAGTTCTTC.

The genes are TRBV19 and TRBJ2-2; D perhaps matches TRBD2 (6 bases). The CDR3 has 14 residues. V was trimmed by 3 bases and J by 6 bases, leaving 11 bases between them. CDR1 and CDR2 from the germline V gene are LNHDA and SQIVND (reference sequence). The chain's CDR3 is CASSIGGSAGELFF. Here the CDR3 DNA reads TGTGCCAGTAGTATTGGAGGGAGCGCCGGGGAGCTGTTTTTT.

With respect to this clonotype: This may stem from a read error, because a much larger clone lies one nucleotide away. The rearrangement links TRBV12-3 or TRBV12-4 to TRBJ2-1; D may match TRBD1 or TRBD2 (6 bases each). The CDR3 runs 15 residues. The V end lost 4 bases, the J end lost 8 bases, and 18 bases lay between the germline ends. The CDR3 reads CASSSSWGAPDEQFF. The CDR3 nucleotides are TGTGCCAGCAGTTCTAGCTGGGGGGCCCCGGATGAGCAGTTCTTC.

This clonotype appeared a few times. The chain links TRBV14 to TRBJ1-2, with no clear D. V was shortened by 0 bases and J by 6 bases, with 8 bases between the two germline ends. Germline V gene data show CDR1 as SGHDN and CDR2 as FVKESK. The CDR3 has 13 residues. CDR3 nucleotides: TGTGCCAGCAGCCAAGACCGGCCCCATGGCTACACCTTC. Protein product: CASSQDRPHGYTF.

This clonotype showed up just a few times. The chain has TRBV18 and TRBJ1-1; 8 bases are shared with TRBD1. The CDR3 is made up of 15 amino acids. Germline V gives CDR1 KGHSH, CDR2 LQKENI. The J segment lost 3 bases and the V segment lost 5 bases, leaving 8 bases of the junction unmatched. The CDR3 region is CASSIRGQSDTEAFF. Here the CDR3 DNA reads TGTGCCAGCTCAATCAGGGGGCAATCCGACACTGAAGCTTTCTTT.

This clonotype turned up a few times. The genes are TRBV5-5 and TRBJ1-1; D is perhaps TRBD1 (6 bases). The CDR3 is 17 amino acids. V was clipped by 4 bases and J by 1 base, with 20 bases between them. Per the germline V gene, CDR1 is SGHKS and CDR2 is YYEKEE (reference sequence). CDR3 in DNA: TGTGCCAGCAGCCCGAGGGCAGGGGCCCTAAAGAACACTGAAGCTTTCTTT. Its protein is CASSPRAGALKNTEAFF. The full variable domain, rest sourced from reference TRBV5-5 and TRBJ1-1, is DAGVTQSPTHLIKTRGQQVTLRCSPISGHKSVSWYQQVLGQGPQFIFQYYEKEERGRGNFPDRFSARQFPNYSSELNVNALLLGDSALYLCASSPRAGALKNTEAFFGQGTRLTVV.

This clonotype was counted ten times or more. This chain links TRBV10-3 with TRBJ1-1, with D perhaps TRBD1 (5 bases). Germline V CDR1 and CDR2: ENHRY, SYGVKD. V dropped 0 bases and J dropped 1 base, with 9 bases sitting between them. The CDR3 covers 15 residues. The CDR3 nucleotides read TGTGCCATCAGTGAGTCTTCCAGGGCGAACACTGAAGCTTTCTTT. Translated: CAISESSRANTEAFF.

There are many counts of this clonotype. The J gene is TRBJ1-3, the V gene TRBV7-2; D is undetermined. With 0 bases removed from V and 0 bases from J, the gap between germline ends came to 12 bases. This CDR3 has 17 residues. Looked up from germline, CDR1 is SGHTA and CDR2 is FQGNSA. The CDR3 spells CASSLALTFYSGNTIYF. The CDR3 region has the DNA TGTGCCAGCAGCTTAGCGCTTACCTTCTACTCTGGAAACACCATATATTTT. Filled out from reference TRBV7-2 and TRBJ1-3, the complete variable domain reads GAGVSQSPSNKVTEKGKDVELRCDPISGHTALYWYRQSLGQGLEFLIYFQGNSAPDKSGLPSDRFSAERTGGSVSTLTIQRTQQEDSAVYLCASSLALTFYSGNTIYFGEGSWLTVV.

This clonotype has ten or more counts. This sequence joins TRBV20-1 and TRBJ2-1; D tentatively reads TRBD1 or TRBD2 (5 bases each). Germline CDR1 DFQATT, CDR2 SNEGSKA (reference sequence). The CDR3 is 12 amino acids. V was shortened by 5 bases and J by 9 bases, with 14 bases between the two germline ends. CDR3 region: CSAGWGRFEQFF. The CDR3 nucleotides are TGCAGTGCTGGGTGGGGACGATTTGAGCAGTTCTTC.

Only a few counts were recorded for this clonotype. The chain has TRBV13 and TRBJ1-5; possible D gene TRBD1, 6 bases. Germline V CDR1 and CDR2: PRHDT, FYEKMQ (reference sequence). This CDR3 has 15 residues. Trimming removed 0 bases from V and 7 bases from J, with 13 bases in between. CDR3 DNA: TGTGCCAGCAGCTTAGGACAGGGACTTGGCCAGCCCCAGCATTTT. Amino acids: CASSLGQGLGQPQHF.

This clonotype appeared many times. This chain uses TRBV7-2 with TRBJ2-6; D is undetermined. Trimming pared 0 bases from V and 2 bases from J, leaving 2 bases between. The CDR3 extends over 14 amino acids. From germline, CDR1 is SGHTA and CDR2 FQGNSA. CDR3 loop: CASSLAPGANVLTF. CDR3 DNA sequence: TGTGCCAGCAGCTTAGCTCCTGGGGCCAACGTCCTGACTTTC.

V is TRBV10-3 and J is TRBJ2-7; 7 positions match TRBD1. Germline-derived CDR1 and CDR2 are ENHRY and SYGVKD. The CDR3 spans 16 residues. The V and J ends lost 8 bases and 3 bases, in that order; junction bases with no gene match: 16. CDR3 sequence (DNA): TGTGCCATCGGAAAGATTGGACAGGCCCAGGTCTACGAGCAGTACTTC. The encoded protein is CAIGKIGQAQVYEQYF.

This clonotype has a count of ten or more. The V and J genes are TRBV10-3 and TRBJ2-1; the D call may be TRBD1 or TRBD2 (5 bases each). CDR1 and CDR2 from the germline V gene are ENHRY and SYGVKD. V was clipped by 7 bases and J by 8 bases, with 18 bases between them. CDR3 length: 14 amino acids. CDR3 DNA sequence: TGTGCCATCACTCCCGGGGCCCCCATGGATGAGCAGTTCTTC. Translation gives CAITPGAPMDEQFF.

There are many counts of this clonotype. J is TRBJ1-1 and V is TRBV5-1; tentatively, D is TRBD1 (6 bases). Trimming left V 1 base short and J 7 bases short, with 8 bases between. CDR1 and CDR2 (germline): SGHRS, YFSETQ. The CDR3 is made up of 12 amino acids. This CDR3 reads CASSLQGLEAFF. The CDR3 nucleotides read TGCGCCAGCAGCTTGCAGGGGCTTGAAGCTTTCTTT.

At least ten counts were recorded for this clonotype. The chain employs TRBV20-1 and TRBJ1-1, with a possible D match to TRBD1 (5 bases). V was clipped by 0 bases and J by 3 bases, with 8 bases between them. Germline V CDR1 and CDR2: DFQATT, SNEGSKA (reference sequence). The CDR3 runs 13 residues. The CDR3 protein is CSARDRDHTEAFF. The DNA of the CDR3 is TGCAGTGCTAGAGACAGGGATCACACTGAAGCTTTCTTT.

This clonotype was picked up many times. The rearrangement uses TRBV6-2 or TRBV6-3 and TRBJ1-1; tentatively, D is TRBD1 (6 bases). This CDR3 contains 15 residues. V gave up 7 bases and J gave up 0 bases, with 15 bases separating them. Germline loops: CDR1 MNHEY, CDR2 SVGEGT. The CDR3 nucleotides are TGTGCCAGCATAAAAGGGGGGCGAATGAACACTGAAGCTTTCTTT. Protein sequence: CASIKGGRMNTEAFF.

This clonotype was observed at least ten times. J is TRBJ1-2 and V is TRBV29-1, with D possibly TRBD1 on 5 matching bases. The V gene lost 1 base and the J gene lost 6 bases, with 12 bases spanning the gap. Germline values: CDR1 SQVTM, CDR2 ANQGSEA. The CDR3 is made up of 13 amino acids. The CDR3 protein is CSVEGEGKDGYTF. Here the CDR3 DNA reads TGCAGCGTTGAAGGAGAGGGGAAGGATGGCTACACCTTC.